This TCR beta chain was retrieved from a study of CD8 T cells in Susac syndrome. Notes on the study in general: TCR sequencing and HLA analysis covered a relatively small number of individuals.

About this clonotype: As yet, its antigen is unknown.

V lost 0 bases, J lost 11 bases, and 11 bases lay in between. Per germline, CDR1 MNHEY and CDR2 SVGAGI. The CDR3 is 12 amino acids. Random hexamers were used to reverse transcribe the RNA input (0.5 to 1 ug). Multiplex PCR with immunoSEQ amplified the TCR beta CDR3 across 54 Vbeta and 13 Jbeta. MiXCR, run by TCRdb on the immunoSEQ multiplex PCR reads, gives a single entry per CDR3 protein. The data contain fewer than 150,000 distinct CDR3 sequences, roughly 94% of them singletons. The source is a human donor in good health. The sequenced sample was CD8+ T cells from PBMCs. This chain uses TRBV6-5 with TRBJ2-7; perhaps D is TRBD1 or TRBD2 (5 bases each). The CDR3 DNA sequence: TGTGCCAGCAGTTACTCGGGGACCTCGGAGTACTTC. Translation: CASSYSGTSEYF.